Below are 5 T cell receptor beta chains sequenced from a single sample in a study of CD8+ T cells in alopecia areata. After isolation, RNA underwent reverse transcription to generate cDNA as the sequencing template. The data were produced by immunoSEQ multiplex PCR, yet TCRdb's version contains in-frame clones alone and is incomplete. The sample has about 110,000 clones; under 65% are singletons. Sequencing was done on a sample of NKG2D-low CD8+ T cells sorted from blood. All receptors derive from a human donor with alopecia areata.

Points on this clone: The sample holds other DNA sequences that translate to the same CDR3. CDR3 DNA sequence: TGTGCCAGCAGTCCGGGGGGCTACGAGCAGTACTTC. This translates into CASSPGGYEQYF. The chain has TRBV27 and TRBJ2-7; the match to TRBD2 covers 7 bases. This CDR3 has 12 residues. Germline V CDR1 and CDR2: MNHEY, SMNVEV (reference sequence). The J segment lost 3 bases and the V segment lost 5 bases, leaving 1 base of the junction unmatched.

This clone came up a few times. The V gene is TRBV28, the J gene TRBJ1-5, with no clear D. Germline CDR1 MDHEN, CDR2 SYDVKM. The CDR3 is made up of 12 amino acids. CDR3 sequence: CAGRTGNQPQHF. In nucleotides, the CDR3 is TGTGCAGGGCGGACCGGCAATCAGCCCCAGCATTTT.

This chain connects TRBV5-1 to TRBJ2-1, with 7 bases identical to TRBD1. The CDR3 length is 15 residues. Germline assignment: CDR1 SGHRS and CDR2 YFSETQ. V shed 0 bases, J shed 4 bases, and the junction held 4 bases outside the gene matches. This CDR3 is CASSLAGTVYNEQFF. Here the CDR3 DNA reads TGCGCCAGCAGCTTGGCCGGGACAGTATACAATGAGCAGTTCTTC.

This clone was seen ten or more times. The V call is TRBV19, the J call TRBJ2-1; D is unclear. Trimming removed 3 bases from V and 6 bases from J, with 6 bases in between. The CDR3 is 12 amino acids. The germline CDR1 and CDR2 sequences are LNHDA and SQIVND (reference sequence). The CDR3 nucleotides are TGTGCCAGTAGTATCCGCCCCAATGAGCAGTTCTTC. Protein: CASSIRPNEQFF.

The CDR3 spells CASLDSFSGANVLTF. The CDR3, as DNA: TGTGCCAGCTTAGACAGCTTCTCTGGGGCCAACGTCCTGACTTTC. The chain uses TRBV2 and TRBJ2-6, with a tentative D call TRBD1 (5 bases). The CDR3 contains 15 residues. CDR1 and CDR2 from the germline V gene are SNHLY and FYNNEI. Between the trimmed V and J ends, which lost 8 bases and 0 bases, there was a span of 11 bases.